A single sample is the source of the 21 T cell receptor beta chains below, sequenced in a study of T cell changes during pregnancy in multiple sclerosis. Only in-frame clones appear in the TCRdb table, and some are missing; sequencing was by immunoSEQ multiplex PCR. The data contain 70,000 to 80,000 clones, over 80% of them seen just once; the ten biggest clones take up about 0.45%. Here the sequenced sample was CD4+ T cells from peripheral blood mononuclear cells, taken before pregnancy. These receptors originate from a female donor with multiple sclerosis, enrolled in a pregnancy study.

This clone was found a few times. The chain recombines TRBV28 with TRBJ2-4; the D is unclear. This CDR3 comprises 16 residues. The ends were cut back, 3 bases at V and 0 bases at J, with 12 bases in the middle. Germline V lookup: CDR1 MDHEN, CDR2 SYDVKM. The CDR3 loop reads CASSFLVTGAKNIQYF. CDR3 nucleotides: TGTGCCAGCAGTTTTTTAGTGACTGGAGCCAAAAACATTCAGTACTTC.

The CDR3 DNA reads TGCGCCAGCAGCCAGTCACAGGGTACTGGCTACACCTTC. As protein: CASSQSQGTGYTF. The J gene is TRBJ1-2, the V gene TRBV4-3, with a weak D call TRBD1 (6 bases). The CDR3 length is 13 residues. V lost 3 bases and J lost 7, with 12 bases in between. Germline values: CDR1 LGHNA, CDR2 YSLEER.

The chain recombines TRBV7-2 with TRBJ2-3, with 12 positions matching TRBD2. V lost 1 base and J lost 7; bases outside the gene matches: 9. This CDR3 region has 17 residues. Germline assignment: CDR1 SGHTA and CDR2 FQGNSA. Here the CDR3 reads CASSLVPTSGGFYTQYF. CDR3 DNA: TGTGCCAGCAGCTTAGTTCCGACTAGCGGGGGCTTTTATACGCAGTATTTT.

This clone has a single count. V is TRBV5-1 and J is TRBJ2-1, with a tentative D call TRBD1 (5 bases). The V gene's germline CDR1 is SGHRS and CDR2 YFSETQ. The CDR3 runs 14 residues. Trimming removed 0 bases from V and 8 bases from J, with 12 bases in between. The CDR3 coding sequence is TGCGCCAGCAGCTTGGGGCAGGGCGGCCATGAGCAGTTCTTC. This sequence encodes CASSLGQGGHEQFF.

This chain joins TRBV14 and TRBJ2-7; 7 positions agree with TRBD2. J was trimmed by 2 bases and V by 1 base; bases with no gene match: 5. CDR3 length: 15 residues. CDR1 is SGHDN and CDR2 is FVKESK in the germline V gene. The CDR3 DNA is TGTGCCAGCAGCCAAGCCCCAGGGAGGGCCTACGAGCAGTACTTC. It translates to CASSQAPGRAYEQYF.

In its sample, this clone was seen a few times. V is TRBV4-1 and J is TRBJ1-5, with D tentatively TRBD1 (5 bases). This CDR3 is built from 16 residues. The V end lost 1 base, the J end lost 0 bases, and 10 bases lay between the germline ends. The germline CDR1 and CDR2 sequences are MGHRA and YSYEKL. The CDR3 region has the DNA TGCGCCAGCAGCCAAGGGATGACAGATAGCAATCAGCCCCAGCATTTT. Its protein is CASSQGMTDSNQPQHF.

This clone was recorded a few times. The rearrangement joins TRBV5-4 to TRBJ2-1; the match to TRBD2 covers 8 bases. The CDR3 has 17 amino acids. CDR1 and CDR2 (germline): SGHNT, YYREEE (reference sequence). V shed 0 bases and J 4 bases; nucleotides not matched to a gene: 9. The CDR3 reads CASSLGGASGLYNEQFF. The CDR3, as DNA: TGTGCCAGCAGCTTGGGGGGGGCTAGCGGGCTTTACAATGAGCAGTTCTTC. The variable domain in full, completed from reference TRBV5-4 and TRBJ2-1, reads ETGVTQSPTHLIKTRGQQVTLRCSSQSGHNTVSWYQQALGQGPQFIFQYYREEENGRGNFPPRFSGLQFPNYSSELNVNALELDDSALYLCASSLGGASGLYNEQFFGPGTRLTVL.

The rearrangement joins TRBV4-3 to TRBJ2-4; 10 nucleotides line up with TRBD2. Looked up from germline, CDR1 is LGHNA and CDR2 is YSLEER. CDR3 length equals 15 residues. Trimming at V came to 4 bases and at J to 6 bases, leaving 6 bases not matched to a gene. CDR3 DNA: TGCGCCAGCAGCCGAAGCGGGGGGGCCGGAAACATTCAGTACTTC. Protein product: CASSRSGGAGNIQYF.

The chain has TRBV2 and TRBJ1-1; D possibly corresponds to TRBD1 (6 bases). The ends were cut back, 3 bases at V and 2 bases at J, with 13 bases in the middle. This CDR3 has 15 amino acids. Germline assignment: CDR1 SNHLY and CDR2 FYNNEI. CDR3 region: CASSDRQAVNTEAFF. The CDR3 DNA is TGTGCCAGCAGTGATAGACAGGCTGTTAACACTGAAGCTTTCTTT.

In nucleotides, the CDR3 is TGTGCCAGCAGCCCTACCAGGGCGGGGGGGGTTGAGCAGTTCTTC. Its translation: CASSPTRAGGVEQFF. The genes are TRBV11-3 and TRBJ2-1; 9 bases fit TRBD2. This CDR3 region has 15 residues. Germline values: CDR1 SGHNT, CDR2 YENEEA. V gave up 5 bases and J gave up 9 bases; unmatched junction bases: 11.

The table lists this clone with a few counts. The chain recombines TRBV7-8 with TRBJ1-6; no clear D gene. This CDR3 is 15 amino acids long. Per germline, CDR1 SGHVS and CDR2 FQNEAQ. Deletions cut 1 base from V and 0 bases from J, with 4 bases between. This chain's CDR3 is CASSLVSSYNSPLHF. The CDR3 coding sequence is TGTGCCAGCAGCTTAGTTAGCTCCTATAATTCACCCCTCCACTTT.

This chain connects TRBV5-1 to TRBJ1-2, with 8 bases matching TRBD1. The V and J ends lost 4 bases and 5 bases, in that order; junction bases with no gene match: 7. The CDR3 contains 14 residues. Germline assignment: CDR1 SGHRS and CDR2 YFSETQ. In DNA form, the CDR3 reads TGCGCCAGCAGCCAGACAGGGGTCGGATATGGCTACACCTTC. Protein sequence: CASSQTGVGYGYTF.

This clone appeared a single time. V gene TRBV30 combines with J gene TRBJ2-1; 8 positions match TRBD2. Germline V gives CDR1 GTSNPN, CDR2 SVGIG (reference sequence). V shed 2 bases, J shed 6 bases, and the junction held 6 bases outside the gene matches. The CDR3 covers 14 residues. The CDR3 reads CAWSLTGGRNEQFF. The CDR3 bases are TGTGCCTGGAGTTTGACGGGGGGGCGCAATGAGCAGTTCTTC.

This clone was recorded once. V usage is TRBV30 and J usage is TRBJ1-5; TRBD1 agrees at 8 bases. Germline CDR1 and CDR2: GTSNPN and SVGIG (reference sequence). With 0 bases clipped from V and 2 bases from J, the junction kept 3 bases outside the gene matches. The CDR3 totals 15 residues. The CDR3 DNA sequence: TGTGCCTGGAGTGTGGACAGGGTTCGCAATCAGCCCCAGCATTTT. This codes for CAWSVDRVRNQPQHF.

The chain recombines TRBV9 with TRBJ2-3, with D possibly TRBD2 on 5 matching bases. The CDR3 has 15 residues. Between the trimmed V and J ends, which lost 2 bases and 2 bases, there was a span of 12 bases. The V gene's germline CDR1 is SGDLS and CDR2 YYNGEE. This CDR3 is CASSVGGADTDTQYF. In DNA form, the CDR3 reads TGTGCCAGCAGCGTTGGAGGAGCGGACACAGATACGCAGTATTTT. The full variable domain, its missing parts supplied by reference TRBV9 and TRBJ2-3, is DSGVTQTPKHLITATGQRVTLRCSPRSGDLSVYWYQQSLDQGLQFLIQYYNGEERAKGNILERFSAQQFPDLHSELNLSSLELGDSALYFCASSVGGADTDTQYFGPGTRLTVL.

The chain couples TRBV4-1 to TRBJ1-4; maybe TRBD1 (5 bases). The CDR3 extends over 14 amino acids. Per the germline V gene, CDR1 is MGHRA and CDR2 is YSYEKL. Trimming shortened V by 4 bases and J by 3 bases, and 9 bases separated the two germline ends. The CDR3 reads CASSRGEANEKLFF. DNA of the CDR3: TGCGCCAGCAGCCGAGGGGAGGCTAATGAAAAACTGTTTTTT.

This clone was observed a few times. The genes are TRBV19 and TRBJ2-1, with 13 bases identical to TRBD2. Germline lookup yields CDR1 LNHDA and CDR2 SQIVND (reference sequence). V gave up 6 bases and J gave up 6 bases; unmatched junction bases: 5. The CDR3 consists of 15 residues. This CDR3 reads CASRKTSGGANEQFF. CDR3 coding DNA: TGTGCCAGTAGAAAAACTAGCGGGGGGGCCAATGAGCAGTTCTTC. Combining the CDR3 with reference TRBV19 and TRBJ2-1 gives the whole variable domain DGGITQSPKYLFRKEGQNVTLSCEQNLNHDAMYWYRQDPGQGLRLIYYSQIVNDFQKGDIAEGYSVSREKKESFPLTVTSAQKNPTAFYLCASRKTSGGANEQFFGPGTRLTVL.

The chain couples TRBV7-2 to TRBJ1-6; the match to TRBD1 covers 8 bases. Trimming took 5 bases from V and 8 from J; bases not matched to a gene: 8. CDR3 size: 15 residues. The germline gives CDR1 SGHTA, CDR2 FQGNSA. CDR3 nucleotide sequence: TGTGCCAGCAGCGTAGGACAGGGCTACTATTCACCCCTCCACTTT. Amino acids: CASSVGQGYYSPLHF.

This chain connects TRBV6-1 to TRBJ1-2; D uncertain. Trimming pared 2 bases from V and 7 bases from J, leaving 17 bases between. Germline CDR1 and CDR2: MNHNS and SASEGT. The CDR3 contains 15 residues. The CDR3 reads CASSERTVRAIGYTF. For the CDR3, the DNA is TGTGCCAGCAGTGAAAGGACTGTCAGAGCTATTGGCTACACCTTC.

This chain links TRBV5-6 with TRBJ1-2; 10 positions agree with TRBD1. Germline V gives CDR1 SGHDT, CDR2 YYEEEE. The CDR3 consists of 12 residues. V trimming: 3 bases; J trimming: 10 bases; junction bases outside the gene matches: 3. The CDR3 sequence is CASSWDRGDYTF. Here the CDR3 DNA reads TGTGCCAGCAGCTGGGACAGGGGAGACTACACCTTC.

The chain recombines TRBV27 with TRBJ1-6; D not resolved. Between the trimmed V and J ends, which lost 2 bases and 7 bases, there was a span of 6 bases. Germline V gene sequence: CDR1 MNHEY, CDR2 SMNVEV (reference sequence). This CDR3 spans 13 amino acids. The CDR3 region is CASSLQRNSPLHF. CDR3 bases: TGTGCCAGCAGTTTACAGAGGAATTCACCCCTCCACTTT.